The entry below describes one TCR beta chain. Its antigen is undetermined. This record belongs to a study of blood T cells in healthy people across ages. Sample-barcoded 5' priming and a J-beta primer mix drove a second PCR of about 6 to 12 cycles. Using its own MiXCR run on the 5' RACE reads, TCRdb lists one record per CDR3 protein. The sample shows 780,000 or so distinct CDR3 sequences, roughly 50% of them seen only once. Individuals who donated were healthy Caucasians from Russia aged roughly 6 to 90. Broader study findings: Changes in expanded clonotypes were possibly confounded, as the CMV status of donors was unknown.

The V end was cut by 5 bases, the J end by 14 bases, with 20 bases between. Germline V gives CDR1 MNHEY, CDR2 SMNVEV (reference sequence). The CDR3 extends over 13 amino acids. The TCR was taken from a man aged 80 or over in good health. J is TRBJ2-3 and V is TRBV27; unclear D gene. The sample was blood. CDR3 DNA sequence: TGTGCCAGCAGTCCTACCCCGCTGCGAGACGCGTATTTT. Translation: CASSPTPLRDAYF.